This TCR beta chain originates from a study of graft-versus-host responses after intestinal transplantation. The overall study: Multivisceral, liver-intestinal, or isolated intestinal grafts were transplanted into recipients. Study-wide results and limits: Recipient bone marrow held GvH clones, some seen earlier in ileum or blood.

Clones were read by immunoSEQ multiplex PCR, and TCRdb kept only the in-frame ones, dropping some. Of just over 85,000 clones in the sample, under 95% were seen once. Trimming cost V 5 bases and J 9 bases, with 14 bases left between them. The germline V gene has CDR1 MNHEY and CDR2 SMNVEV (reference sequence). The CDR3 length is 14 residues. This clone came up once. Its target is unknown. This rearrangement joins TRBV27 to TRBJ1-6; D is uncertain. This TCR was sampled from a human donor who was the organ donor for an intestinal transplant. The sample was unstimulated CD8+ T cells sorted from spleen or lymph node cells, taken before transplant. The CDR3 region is CASSINRGGSPLHF. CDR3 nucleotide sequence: TGTGCCAGCAGTATAAATCGGGGTGGTTCACCCCTCCACTTT.